This T cell receptor (beta chain) appears in the sequencing data of a study of shared clonotypes between healthy human individuals. General observations from the study: Sampling was confined to blood; repertoires within tissues likely differ.

Losses at the gene ends were 2 bases for V and 10 bases for J; bases not matched to a gene: 8. Germline-derived CDR1 and CDR2 are SGHVS and FQNEAQ. This CDR3 has 15 amino acids. Remarks on this clone: Its antigen is not identified.

Positive CCR7 selection of CD45RO-negative cells yielded the naive CD8 cells, and terminally differentiated effector memory CD45RA+ cells were excluded. Replicate PCRs from sorted subsets contained approximately 220 ng DNA, which is 30,000 to 35,000 T cell genomes. Authors' data handling: Sequence data from immunoSEQ were junction-only and lacked quality scores; consequently, filtering differed. The protocol was immunoSEQ multiplex PCR, while the TCRdb copy is restricted to in-frame clones and leaves out a portion. The DNA gave D and trimming, while V, J and clone size come from that table. The sample has some 2.1 million clones, around 93% seen once.

Input material: naive CD8+ T cells from PBMCs. This clonotype originated in a young man in good health. Some clones in this sample may be carry-over from other donors' samples. The chain uses TRBV7-8 and TRBJ2-1; 10 positions match TRBD2. CDR3 amino acids: CASSLISPSGREQFF. The DNA of the CDR3 is TGTGCCAGCAGCTTAATTTCTCCTAGCGGGAGAGAGCAGTTCTTC. Variable domain in full (rest from reference TRBV7-8 and TRBJ2-1): GAGVSQSPRYKVAKRGQDVALRCDPISGHVSLFWYQQALGQGPEFLTYFQNEAQLDKSGLPSDRFFAERPEGSVSTLKIQRTQQEDSAVYLCASSLISPSGREQFFGPGTRLTVL.